This TCR beta chain was sequenced for a study of blood T cell repertoires in COVID-19. In the study overall: The United States, Italy and Spain were the sources of the acute and convalescent COVID-19 samples.

Trimming at V came to 4 bases and at J to 8 bases, leaving 4 bases not matched to a gene. The CDR3 runs 12 residues. CDR1 ENHRY and CDR2 SYGVKD come from the germline V gene. Per the original methods: How many nucleated cells were present was estimated from reference gene primer amplification. Sequenced by immunoSEQ multiplex PCR; TCRdb stores in-frame clones only, minus some. Clonal size and the V and J genes are those of that table, whereas D and trimming came from the DNA. The sample lists 40,000 to 55,000 clones, 84% seen once, with 7.6% in the top ten. The V gene is TRBV10-3, the J gene TRBJ1-2; 7 positions match TRBD1. Sequenced: peripheral blood. This TCR came from a human donor in a cohort sampled during active COVID-19. The CDR3 nucleotides are TGTGCCATCAGTGGACAGGGTTTGGGCTACACCTTC. It yields the protein CAISGQGLGYTF.